This paragraph covers one TCR beta chain sequence. Both 60 Vbeta primers and 13 Jbeta primers went into the PCR. TCRdb's table, derived via immunoSEQ multiplex PCR, lists solely in-frame clones and lacks some. The sample carries fewer than 120,000 clones, about 80% recorded once. This record comes from a study of cytomegalovirus exposure and HLA in healthy donors. CDR1 is LNHDA, CDR2 SQIVND, per germline (reference sequence). This CDR3 has 14 amino acids. V lost 8 bases and J lost 4, with 18 bases in between. The clonotype originates from a woman in her fifties or sixties in good health and CMV-seropositive. The material sequenced was PBMCs. J is TRBJ2-7 and V is TRBV19; maybe TRBD2 (5 bases). The CDR3 DNA is TGTGCCAGTGGGCCTACTGGGCTAGCTTACGAGCAGTACTTC. Translation: CASGPTGLAYEQYF.